The rows below give T cell receptor beta chains drawn from one sample of a study of blood T cell repertoires in COVID-19. This table comes from immunoSEQ multiplex PCR, and its TCRdb copy is limited to in-frame clones, with some not included. The table lists some 70,000 clones, around 90% of them singletons. The sequencing input was peripheral blood. The receptors were sampled from a woman in her fifties or sixties with COVID-19, enrolled during active disease. CDR3s include the opening cysteine and the closing phenylalanine or tryptophan. A D gene is named only where the DNA matches it firmly. The listing skips clone size in some rows; elsewhere it reads once, few, many or a size class.

TRBJ2-2,TRBV30,TRBD1,-,CAWTRDRSAGELFF,TGTGCCTGGACCCGGGACAGGTCGGCCGGGGAGCTGTTTTTT
TRBJ1-2,TRBV19,TRBD1,-,CASSISGQGMREDGYTF,TGTGCCAGTAGTATATCGGGACAGGGAATGCGGGAGGATGGCTACACCTTC
TRBJ2-7,TRBV6-5,-,-,CATDSSYEQYF,TGTGCCACCGACAGCTCCTACGAGCAGTACTTC
TRBJ2-3,TRBV5-6,TRBD2,-,CASSFLTSGNTDTQYF,TGTGCCAGCAGCTTTCTGACTAGCGGGAACACAGATACGCAGTATTTT
TRBJ1-2,TRBV27,TRBD1,-,CASSLVFWDRVGYTF,TGTGCCAGCAGTTTAGTCTTCTGGGACAGGGTCGGCTACACCTTC
TRBJ1-5,TRBV28,TRBD1,-,CASSLRGLGQPQHF,TGTGCCAGCAGTTTGAGGGGGCTTGGTCAGCCCCAGCATTTT
TRBJ2-1,TRBV7-9,-,-,CASSFSDTAYNEQFF,TGTGCCAGCAGCTTTTCCGACACCGCCTACAATGAGCAGTTCTTC
TRBJ1-2,TRBV7-2,-,-,CASSPREVSNYGYTF,TGTGCCAGCAGCCCCCGAGAGGTTTCTAACTATGGCTACACCTTC
TRBJ2-7,TRBV10-3,TRBD2,few,CAISEGLAGGEQYF,TGTGCCATCAGTGAGGGACTAGCGGGTGGGGAGCAGTACTTC
TRBJ2-3,TRBV6-2/TRBV6-3,-,-,CASNPLGSTDTQYF,TGTGCCAGCAACCCACTAGGAAGCACAGATACGCAGTATTTT